The rows below give T cell receptor beta chains drawn from one sample of a study of beta chain features in type 1 diabetes. Measured with immunoSEQ multiplex PCR; TCRdb has only the in-frame clones, and not every one. The sample lists roughly 220,000 clones; 16% were seen once. Sequences were obtained from naive CD4+ T cells from blood. These receptors came from a man aged 25-45 years with type 1 diabetes. Each CDR3 is given with its conserved first and last residue. Each record gives: V gene, clone size, J gene, D gene, CDR3 DNA, CDR3 protein. A D gene is named only where the DNA matches it firmly. Expanded clones get a size class; other rows say once, few or many, or leave the size out.

V: TRBV7-2; size: -; J: TRBJ2-5; D: -; DNA: TGTGCCAGCAGCTTAGCGCAGGGCACGGAGACCCAGTACTTC; CDR3: CASSLAQGTETQYF
V: TRBV10-3; size: -; J: TRBJ2-5; D: -; DNA: TGTGCCATCAGTGAGTCGAATAGGAAAGAGACCCAGTACTTC; CDR3: CAISESNRKETQYF
V: TRBV5-4; size: -; J: TRBJ2-1; D: -; DNA: TGTGCCAGCAGCCCCGGGGGGCGGGTTCTCTACAATGAGCAGTTCTTC; CDR3: CASSPGGRVLYNEQFF
V: TRBV15; size: few; J: TRBJ1-2; D: -; DNA: TGTGCCACCAGCAGAGAACAGGACAGCACCTATGGCTACACCTTC; CDR3: CATSREQDSTYGYTF
V: TRBV9; size: few; J: TRBJ1-2; D: -; DNA: TGTGCCAGCAGCGTTGAGGGGCAGCCGTATGGCTACACCTTC; CDR3: CASSVEGQPYGYTF
V: TRBV27; size: -; J: TRBJ2-1; D: -; DNA: TGTGCCAGCATCGGGAGCTCCTACAATGAGCAGTTCTTC; CDR3: CASIGSSYNEQFF
V: TRBV7-9; size: few; J: TRBJ2-3; D: -; DNA: TGTGCCAGCAGCTTTGGAGGAGGGGCAGATACGCAGTATTTT; CDR3: CASSFGGGADTQYF
V: TRBV29-1; size: -; J: TRBJ2-1; D: -; DNA: TGCAGCGTCGTCAAAACCTCGTGGAATGAGCAGTTCTTC; CDR3: CSVVKTSWNEQFF
V: TRBV13; size: few; J: TRBJ1-3; D: -; DNA: TGTGCCAGCAGCTTATTCTCTGGAAACACCATATATTTT; CDR3: CASSLFSGNTIYF
V: TRBV30; size: -; J: TRBJ1-1; D: -; DNA: TGTGCCTGGAGTGTCCTGAAGGAAGGGGTGAACACTGAAGCTTTCTTT; CDR3: CAWSVLKEGVNTEAFF
V: TRBV7-3; size: few; J: TRBJ2-3; D: TRBD2; DNA: TGTGCCAGCAGCATCGGGACTAGCGGCACAGATACGCAGTATTTT; CDR3: CASSIGTSGTDTQYF
V: TRBV7-9; size: few; J: TRBJ2-2; D: -; DNA: TGTGCCAGCAGCTTCGACACCGCCACCGGGGAGCTGTTTTTT; CDR3: CASSFDTATGELFF
V: TRBV4-2; size: few; J: TRBJ2-5; D: TRBD2; DNA: TGTGCCAGCAGCCAAGATAACGGGAGGGAGACCCAGTACTTC; CDR3: CASSQDNGRETQYF
V: TRBV4-1; size: -; J: TRBJ2-5; D: TRBD2; DNA: TGCGCCAGCAGCCAAGGGGCTACTAGCGGTACATACCAAGAGACCCAGTACTTC; CDR3: CASSQGATSGTYQETQYF
V: TRBV29-1; size: -; J: TRBJ2-5; D: TRBD1; DNA: TGCAGCGTTTACGCGCGTGGGACAGAGAGGACCCAGTACTTC; CDR3: CSVYARGTERTQYF